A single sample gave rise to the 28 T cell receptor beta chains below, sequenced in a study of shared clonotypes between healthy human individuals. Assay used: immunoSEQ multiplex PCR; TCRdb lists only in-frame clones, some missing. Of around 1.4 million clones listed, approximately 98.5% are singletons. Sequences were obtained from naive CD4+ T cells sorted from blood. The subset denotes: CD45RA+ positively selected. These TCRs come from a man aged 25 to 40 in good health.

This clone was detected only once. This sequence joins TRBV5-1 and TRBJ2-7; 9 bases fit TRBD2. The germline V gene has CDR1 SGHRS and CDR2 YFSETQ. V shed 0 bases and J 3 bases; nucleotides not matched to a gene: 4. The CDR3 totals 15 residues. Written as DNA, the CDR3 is TGCGCCAGCAGCTTGGGGACTAGCGTCTTCTACGAGCAGTACTTC. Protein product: CASSLGTSVFYEQYF. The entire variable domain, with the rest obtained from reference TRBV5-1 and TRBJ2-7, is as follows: KAGVTQTPRYLIKTRGQQVTLSCSPISGHRSVSWYQQTPGQGLQFLFEYFSETQRNKGNFPGRFSGRQFSNSRSEMNVSTLELGDSALYLCASSLGTSVFYEQYFGPGTRLTVT.

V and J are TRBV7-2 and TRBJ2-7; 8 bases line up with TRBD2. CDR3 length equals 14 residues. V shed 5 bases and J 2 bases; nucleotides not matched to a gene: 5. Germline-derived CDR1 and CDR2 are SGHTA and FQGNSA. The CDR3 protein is CASSTLAAAYEQYF. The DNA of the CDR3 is TGTGCCAGCAGCACACTAGCGGCTGCCTACGAGCAGTACTTC.

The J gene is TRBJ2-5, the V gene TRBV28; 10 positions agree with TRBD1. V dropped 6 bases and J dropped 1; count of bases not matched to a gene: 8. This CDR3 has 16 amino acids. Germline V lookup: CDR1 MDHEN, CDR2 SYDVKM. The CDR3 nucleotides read TGTGCCAGCAGCAGGACAGGGGGAAGTTTCCAAGAGACCCAGTACTTC. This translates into CASSRTGGSFQETQYF. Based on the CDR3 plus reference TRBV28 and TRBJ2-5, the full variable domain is DVKVTQSSRYLVKRTGEKVFLECVQDMDHENMFWYRQDPGLGLRLIYFSYDVKMKEKGDIPEGYSVSREKKERFSLILESASTNQTSMYLCASSRTGGSFQETQYFGPGTRLLVL.

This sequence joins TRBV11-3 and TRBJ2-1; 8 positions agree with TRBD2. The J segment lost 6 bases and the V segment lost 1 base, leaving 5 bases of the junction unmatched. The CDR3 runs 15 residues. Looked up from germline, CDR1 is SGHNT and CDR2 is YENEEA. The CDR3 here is CASSLAGSGGNEQFF. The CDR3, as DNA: TGTGCCAGCAGCTTAGCCGGGAGCGGGGGCAATGAGCAGTTCTTC.

In DNA form, the CDR3 reads TGCGCCAGCAGCCCAGAGGGGGGAGAGACCCAGTACTTC. It yields the protein CASSPEGGETQYF. This chain uses TRBV5-1 with TRBJ2-5, with D perhaps assigned TRBD1 or TRBD2 (6 bases each). CDR3 length: 13 amino acids. Germline V gene lookup returns CDR1 SGHRS and CDR2 YFSETQ. V was trimmed by 4 bases and J by 4 bases, leaving 11 bases between them.

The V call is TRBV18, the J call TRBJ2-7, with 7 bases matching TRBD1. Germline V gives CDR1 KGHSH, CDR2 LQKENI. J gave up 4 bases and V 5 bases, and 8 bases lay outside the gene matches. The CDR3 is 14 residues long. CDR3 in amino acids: CASSTRGTEYEQYF. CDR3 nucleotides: TGTGCCAGCTCAACCAGAGGGACAGAGTACGAGCAGTACTTC.

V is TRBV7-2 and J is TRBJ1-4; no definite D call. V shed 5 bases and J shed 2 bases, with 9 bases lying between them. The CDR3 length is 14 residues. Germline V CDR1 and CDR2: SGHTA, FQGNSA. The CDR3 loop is CASSKSSTNEKLFF. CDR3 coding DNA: TGTGCCAGCAGCAAGTCGAGCACTAATGAAAAACTGTTTTTT.

CDR3 sequence (DNA): TGCGCCAGCAGCCAGGGACTAGCGGGGCTATCCTACGAGCAGTACTTC. Translated, it gives CASSQGLAGLSYEQYF. This chain joins TRBV4-3 and TRBJ2-7; TRBD2 agrees at 13 bases. This CDR3 region has 16 residues. V was clipped by 3 bases and J by 1 base; unmatched bases: 3. Germline CDR1 reads LGHNA; CDR2 reads YSLEER.

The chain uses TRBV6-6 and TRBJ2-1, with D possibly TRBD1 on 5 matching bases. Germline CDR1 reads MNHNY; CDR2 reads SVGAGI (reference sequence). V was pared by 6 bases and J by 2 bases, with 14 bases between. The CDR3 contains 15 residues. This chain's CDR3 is CASSPGSEAYNEQFF. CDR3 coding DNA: TGTGCCAGCAGCCCAGGGTCGGAAGCCTACAATGAGCAGTTCTTC.

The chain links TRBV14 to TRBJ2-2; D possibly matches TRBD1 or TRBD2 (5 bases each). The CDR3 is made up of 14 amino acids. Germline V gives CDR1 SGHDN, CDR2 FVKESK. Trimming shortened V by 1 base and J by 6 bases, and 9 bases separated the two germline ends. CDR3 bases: TGTGCCAGCAGCCAAGTTATGGGGGCCGGGGAGCTGTTTTTT. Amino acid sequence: CASSQVMGAGELFF.

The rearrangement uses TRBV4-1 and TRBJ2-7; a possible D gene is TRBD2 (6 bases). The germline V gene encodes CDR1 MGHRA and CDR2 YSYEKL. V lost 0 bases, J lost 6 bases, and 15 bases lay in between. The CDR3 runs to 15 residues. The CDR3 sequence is CASSQELRLGSEQYF. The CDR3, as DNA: TGCGCCAGCAGCCAAGAACTGAGACTAGGATCCGAGCAGTACTTC.

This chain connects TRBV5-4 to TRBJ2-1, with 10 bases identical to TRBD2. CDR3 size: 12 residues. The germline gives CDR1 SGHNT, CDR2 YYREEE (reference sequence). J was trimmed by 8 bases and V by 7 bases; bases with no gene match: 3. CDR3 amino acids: CASGSGRYEQFF. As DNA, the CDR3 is TGTGCCAGCGGTAGCGGGAGGTATGAGCAGTTCTTC.

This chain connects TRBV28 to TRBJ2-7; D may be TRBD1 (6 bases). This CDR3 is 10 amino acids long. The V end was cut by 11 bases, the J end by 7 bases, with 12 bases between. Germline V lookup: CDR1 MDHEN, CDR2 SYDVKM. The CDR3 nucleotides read TGTGCCCTTCACAGGGAAGAGCAGTACTTC. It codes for CALHREEQYF.

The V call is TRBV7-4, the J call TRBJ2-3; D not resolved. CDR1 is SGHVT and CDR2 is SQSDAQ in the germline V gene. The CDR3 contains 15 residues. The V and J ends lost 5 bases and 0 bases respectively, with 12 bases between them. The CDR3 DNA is TGTGCCAGCAGCCCCGTCGGCGGAAGCACAGATACGCAGTATTTT. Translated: CASSPVGGSTDTQYF.

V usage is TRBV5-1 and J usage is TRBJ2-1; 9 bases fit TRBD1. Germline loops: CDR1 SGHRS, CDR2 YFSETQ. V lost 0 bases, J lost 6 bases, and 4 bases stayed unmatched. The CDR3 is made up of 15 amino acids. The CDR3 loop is CASSLGDRGANEQFF. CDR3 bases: TGCGCCAGCAGCTTGGGAGACAGGGGGGCCAATGAGCAGTTCTTC. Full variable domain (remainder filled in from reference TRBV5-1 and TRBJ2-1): KAGVTQTPRYLIKTRGQQVTLSCSPISGHRSVSWYQQTPGQGLQFLFEYFSETQRNKGNFPGRFSGRQFSNSRSEMNVSTLELGDSALYLCASSLGDRGANEQFFGPGTRLTVL.

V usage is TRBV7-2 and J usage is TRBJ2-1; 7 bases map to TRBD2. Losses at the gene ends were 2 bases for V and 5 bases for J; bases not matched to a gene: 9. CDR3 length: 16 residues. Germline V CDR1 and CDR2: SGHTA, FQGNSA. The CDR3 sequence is CASSLRTGRWDNEQFF. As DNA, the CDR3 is TGTGCCAGCAGCTTAAGGACCGGGAGGTGGGACAATGAGCAGTTCTTC.

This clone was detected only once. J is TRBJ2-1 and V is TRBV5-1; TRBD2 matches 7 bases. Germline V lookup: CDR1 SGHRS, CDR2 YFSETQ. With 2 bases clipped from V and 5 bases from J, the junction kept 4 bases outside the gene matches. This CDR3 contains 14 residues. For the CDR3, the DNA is TGCGCCAGCAGCTTATGGACTAGGAACAATGAGCAGTTCTTC. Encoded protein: CASSLWTRNNEQFF. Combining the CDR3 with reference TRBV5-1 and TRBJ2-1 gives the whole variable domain KAGVTQTPRYLIKTRGQQVTLSCSPISGHRSVSWYQQTPGQGLQFLFEYFSETQRNKGNFPGRFSGRQFSNSRSEMNVSTLELGDSALYLCASSLWTRNNEQFFGPGTRLTVL.

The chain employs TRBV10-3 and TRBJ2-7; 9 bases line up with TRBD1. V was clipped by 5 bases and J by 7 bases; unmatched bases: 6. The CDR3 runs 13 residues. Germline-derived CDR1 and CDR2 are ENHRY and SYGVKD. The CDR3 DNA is TGTGCCATCAGTCGGGACAGGGATTCGGAGCAGTACTTC. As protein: CAISRDRDSEQYF.

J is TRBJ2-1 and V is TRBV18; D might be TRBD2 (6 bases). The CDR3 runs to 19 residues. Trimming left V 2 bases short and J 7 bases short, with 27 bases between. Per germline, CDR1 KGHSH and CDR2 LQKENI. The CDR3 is CASSPYRTRATGDPNEQFF. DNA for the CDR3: TGTGCCAGCTCACCATACCGGACGCGGGCTACGGGAGACCCAAATGAGCAGTTCTTC.

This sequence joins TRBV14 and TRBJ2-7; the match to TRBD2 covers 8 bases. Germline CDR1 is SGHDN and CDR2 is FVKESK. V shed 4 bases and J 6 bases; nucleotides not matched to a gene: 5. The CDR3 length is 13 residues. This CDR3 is CASSPREESEQYF. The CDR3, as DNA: TGTGCCAGCAGCCCGCGGGAGGAGAGCGAGCAGTACTTC. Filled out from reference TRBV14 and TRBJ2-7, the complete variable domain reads EAGVTQFPSHSVIEKGQTVTLRCDPISGHDNLYWYRRVMGKEIKFLLHFVKESKQDESGMPNNRFLAERTGGTYSTLKVQPAELEDSGVYFCASSPREESEQYFGPGTRLTVT.

CDR3 protein: CASSDQGLLNTEAFF. The DNA for the CDR3 is TGTGCCAGCAGTGACCAGGGACTGCTGAACACTGAAGCTTTCTTT. The chain joins TRBV2 to TRBJ1-1; TRBD1 is a possible D gene (5 bases). The CDR3 sequence is 15 residues long. Trimming took off 3 bases at V and 0 bases at J, with 11 bases between the two ends. The germline gives CDR1 SNHLY, CDR2 FYNNEI.

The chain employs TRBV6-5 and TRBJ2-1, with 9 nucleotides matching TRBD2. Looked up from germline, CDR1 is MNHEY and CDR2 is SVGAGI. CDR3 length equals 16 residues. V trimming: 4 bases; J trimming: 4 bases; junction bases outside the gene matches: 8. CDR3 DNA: TGTGCCAGCAGTTCGCAGACTAGCGGTATTTACAATGAGCAGTTCTTC. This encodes CASSSQTSGIYNEQFF.

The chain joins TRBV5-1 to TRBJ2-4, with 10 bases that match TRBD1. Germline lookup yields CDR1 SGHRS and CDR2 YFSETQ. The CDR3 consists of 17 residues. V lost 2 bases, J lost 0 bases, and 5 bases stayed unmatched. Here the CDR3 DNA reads TGCGCCAGCAGCTTCATAGGACAGGGGGTAGCCAAAAACATTCAGTACTTC. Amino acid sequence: CASSFIGQGVAKNIQYF.

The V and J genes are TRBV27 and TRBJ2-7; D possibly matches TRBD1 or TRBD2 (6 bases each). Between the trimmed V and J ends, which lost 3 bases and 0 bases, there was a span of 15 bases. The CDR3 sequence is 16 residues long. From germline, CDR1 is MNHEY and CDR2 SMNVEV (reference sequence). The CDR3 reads CASSFGPGANSYEQYF. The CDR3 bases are TGTGCCAGCAGTTTCGGTCCGGGGGCGAACTCCTACGAGCAGTACTTC.

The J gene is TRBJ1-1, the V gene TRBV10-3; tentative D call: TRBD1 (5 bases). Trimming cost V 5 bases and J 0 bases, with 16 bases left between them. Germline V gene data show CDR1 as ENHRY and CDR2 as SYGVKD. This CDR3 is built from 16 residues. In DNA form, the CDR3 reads TGTGCCATCAGTCCCGCAGTTGGGGCGGTGAACACTGAAGCTTTCTTT. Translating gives CAISPAVGAVNTEAFF.

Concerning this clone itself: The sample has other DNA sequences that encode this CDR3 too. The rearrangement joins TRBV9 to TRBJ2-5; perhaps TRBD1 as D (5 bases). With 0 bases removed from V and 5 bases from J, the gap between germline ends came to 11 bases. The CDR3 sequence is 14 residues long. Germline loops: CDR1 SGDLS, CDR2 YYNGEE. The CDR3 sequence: CASSVVGAGETQYF. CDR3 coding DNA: TGTGCCAGCAGCGTAGTAGGGGCTGGGGAGACCCAGTACTTC.

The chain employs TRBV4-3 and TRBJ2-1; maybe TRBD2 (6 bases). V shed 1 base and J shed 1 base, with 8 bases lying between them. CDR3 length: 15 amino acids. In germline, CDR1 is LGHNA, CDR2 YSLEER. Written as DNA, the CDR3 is TGCGCCAGCAGCCAAGTCCTAGCGTCCTACAATGAGCAGTTCTTC. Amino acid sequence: CASSQVLASYNEQFF.

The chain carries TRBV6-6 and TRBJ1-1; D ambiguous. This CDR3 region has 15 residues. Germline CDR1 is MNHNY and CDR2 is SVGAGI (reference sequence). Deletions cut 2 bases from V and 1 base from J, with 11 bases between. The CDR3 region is CASSYPLRGNTEAFF. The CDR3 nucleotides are TGTGCCAGCAGTTACCCCCTTAGAGGGAACACTGAAGCTTTCTTT.